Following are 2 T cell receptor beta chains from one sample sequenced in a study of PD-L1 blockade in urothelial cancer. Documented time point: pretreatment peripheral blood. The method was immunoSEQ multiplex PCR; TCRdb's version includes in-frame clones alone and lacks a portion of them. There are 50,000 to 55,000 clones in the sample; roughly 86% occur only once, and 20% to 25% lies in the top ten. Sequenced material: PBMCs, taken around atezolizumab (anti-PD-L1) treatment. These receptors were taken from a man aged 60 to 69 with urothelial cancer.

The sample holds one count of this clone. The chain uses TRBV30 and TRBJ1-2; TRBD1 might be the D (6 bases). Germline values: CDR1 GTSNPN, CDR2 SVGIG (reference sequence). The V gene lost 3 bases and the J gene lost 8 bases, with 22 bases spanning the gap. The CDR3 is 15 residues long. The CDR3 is CAWRQQGTPVGGYTF. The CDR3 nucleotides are TGTGCCTGGAGGCAGCAGGGGACCCCCGTGGGGGGCTACACCTTC.

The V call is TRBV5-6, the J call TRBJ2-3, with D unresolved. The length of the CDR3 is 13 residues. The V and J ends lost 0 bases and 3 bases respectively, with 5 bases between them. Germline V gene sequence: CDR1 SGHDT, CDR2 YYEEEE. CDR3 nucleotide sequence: TGTGCCAGCAGCTTGGTCCCTACAGATACGCAGTATTTT. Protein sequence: CASSLVPTDTQYF.